The entry below gives a single T cell receptor (beta chain) sequence along with its context. A junction boundary mismatches the germline segment, possibly from a read error. The entry originates in a study of early T cells in non-severe SARS-CoV-2 infection. TCRdb re-analysed the 5' RACE reads in MiXCR, keeping a single row per CDR3 protein. There are tens of thousands of distinct CDR3 sequences in the sample; just under 9% occur only once, and about 16% lies in the top ten. This CDR3 is 13 amino acids long. Germline V gene data show CDR1 as SGHTA and CDR2 as FQGTGA. Source material: whole blood. This sequence was found in an adult who was a healthcare worker with PCR-confirmed SARS-CoV-2 infection or an uninfected control (not recorded which). The chain is built from TRBV7-3 and TRBJ2-3; D gene ambiguous. The CDR3 loop is CVSSPFEKDTQYF. In nucleotides, the CDR3 is TGTGTCAGCAGCCCGTTTGAGAAAGATACGCAGTATTTT.